This T cell receptor (beta chain) was retrieved from a study of PD-1 blockade in classical Hodgkin lymphoma. Germline V gives CDR1 MNHEY, CDR2 SMNVEV (reference sequence). Trimming removed 6 bases from V and 2 bases from J, with 14 bases in between. This CDR3 region has 15 residues. On this clone itself: No antigen is known for it.

Study results and caveats: It was among complete responders that baseline diversity resembled that of newly diagnosed patients.

Assay used: immunoSEQ multiplex PCR; TCRdb lists only in-frame clones, some missing. Of tens of thousands of clones in the sample, roughly 82% were seen once. After autologous stem cell transplantation all patients relapsed, and prior brentuximab vedotin exposure differed between cohorts. This sequence originates from a human donor with classical Hodgkin lymphoma. V gene TRBV27 combines with J gene TRBJ1-5; possible D gene TRBD1, 5 bases. The sample was peripheral blood mononuclear cells (PBMCs), taken before the second cycle of nivolumab. CDR3 DNA sequence: TGTGCCAGCAGCCCCCTAGTAGGGGGCAATCAGCCCCAGCATTTT. Protein: CASSPLVGGNQPQHF.